The present T cell receptor (beta chain) was sequenced within a study of cytomegalovirus exposure and HLA in healthy donors (dated by TCRdb to 2016 to 2017). For context, the study as a whole: According to an earlier analysis of several hundred of the donors, 150 million to 200 million T cells yielded some 120 million unique TCR beta sequences and 250 to 350 Gb of sequence data. Of the roughly 410 genotyped donors, 81% were placed in the genetic ancestry cluster associated with self-reported Caucasian donors. Donor age, sex, ethnicity and CMV serostatus were compiled together with the repertoire data. A later analysis re-examined previously published TCR beta repertoires from more than 600 donors and added high-resolution HLA genotyping to investigate patterns of TCR occurrence. Typing coverage varied by locus: about 629-630 donors for A, B, C, DRB1 and DQB1; more than 500 for DQA1; approximately 570 for DPA1; some 470 for DPB1. Besides the first cohort of approximately 670 subjects, a separate validation cohort made up of 120 different subjects was used. To predict cytomegalovirus infection status, the study brought together high-throughput TCR immunosequencing, statistical association of individual TCRs with disease status, and machine learning. Several DR-DQ haplotypes were handled as single units for association and clustering because linkage in the cohort was strong. Rather than drawing on any new phenotypic data, the later analysis identified candidate immune exposures from TCR beta sequences and the way those sequences occurred across donors. Every discovery cohort repertoire had been produced on one sequencing platform. The study profiled the T cell repertoires of 500 to 800 subjects by immunosequencing and related them to cytomegalovirus serostatus. Genome-wide SNP genotypes for about 55% of the 666 donors were used in a later genetic analysis, which treated that subset as a discovery cohort. Class I and class II HLA loci were covered by the typing at four-digit resolution. An early release covering approximately 600 HLA-typed donors comprised approximately 290 gigabases of sequencing data and tens of millions of unique TCR sequences. An earlier analysis of a few hundred of the donors applied high-throughput TCR beta sequencing to assess whether each TCR beta V gene segment acted as functional or pseudogenic. Among some 400 genotyped donors of the cohort, an average of around 240,000 unique TCR beta nucleotide sequences were sequenced per donor, around 18% of them non-productive. The study aimed to test whether signatures of past pathogen exposure could be identified by cataloging public T cell receptors.

Beyond this particular receptor, the publication reports: According to the authors, the approach could potentially be generalized to other disease states and immunological phenotypes. A later analysis associated 16,951 TCR beta sequences with specific HLA alleles at a false discovery rate of 0.05. For the cohort, immune exposure information was limited to CMV serostatus. Because HLA typing was missing for some donors at each locus, association tests included only the typed subset. The cohort was sequenced for TCR beta chains only, and without alpha or paired-chain data the features that could be detected were limited. Most TCR sequences were observed very rarely across donors, whereas some public TCRs were present in many individuals. The sequencing pipeline was judged likely to have produced a cluster of highly shared sequence variants as a technical artifact. V-gene and J-gene trimming of TCR beta chains was associated with a missense DCLRE1C variant in a later genetic analysis, and the association was replicated in an independent cohort. In a later analysis, HLA-associated TCR beta chains showed more clonal expansion and lower generation probabilities than non-associated chains that were equally common. Linkage disequilibrium might explain the correlated functional status among segregating V segments, but an unknown experimental factor could not be ruled out. When HLA alleles, especially DR and DQ, strongly co-occurred, TCR associations were difficult to assign to individual alleles. Most CMV-associated TCR beta chains appeared to be HLA-restricted in a later analysis, and the HLA associations seemed to be driven largely by CMV exposure. In vitro tests confirmed that a few of the cytomegalovirus-associated TCR beta chains recognize cytomegalovirus antigens. Roughly uniform sequencing depth across donors was assumed in presence/absence analyses, although this assumption may not hold. Because the 87-base-pair reads could not distinguish some IMGT-functional V segments, including TRBV6-2 and TRBV6-3, those segments were excluded. In a later analysis, TCR association rates were found to vary across HLA loci, with the most associated TCRs seen for DRB1 alleles and the fewest for HLA-C alleles. The classifier was reported to diagnose cytomegalovirus status with high specificity and sensitivity in both the original and validation cohorts. A later genetic analysis reported fewer N-insertions in productive TCRs among donors in an Asian-associated ancestry cluster than the roughly 640-donor mean. In an earlier analysis of around 600 of the donors, most TCR beta V segments were observed in productive rearrangements about 87% or about 30% of the time, broadly matching IMGT annotations. A later analysis reported that several top co-occurrence clusters appeared linked to parvovirus B19, influenza, CMV and Epstein-Barr virus. The earlier analysis of 587 of the donors excluded around 17 rarely observed V segments, including chromosome 9 orphons, because counts were too low. A further reported finding was that TCR beta sequences accurately predicted the HLA-A and HLA-B alleles for most subjects in the first cohort. The study gave a list of about 170 TCR beta chains associated with cytomegalovirus.

V is cut back by 1 base and J by 9 bases, with 3 bases in the junction unmatched. From its cysteine to its phenylalanine, the CDR3 spans 14 amino acids. Kept here is only the CDR3 DNA, which spans 42 bases and is read in frame from base 1. From the germline V gene, CDR1 is SGHVS and CDR2 is FQNEAQ. Libraries were built with the immunoSEQ multiplex PCR assay. The multiplex PCR relied on a mix of 60 forward primers for TCR Vbeta segments and 13 reverse primers for TCR Jbeta segments. Amplification of the CDR3 region of rearranged TCR beta genes was performed with a multiplex PCR assay on genomic DNA. The Illumina HiSeq System was used to sequence the amplified TCR beta libraries as 87-base-pair reads. Processing in the source paper ran as follows. A later analysis counted approximately 74 million unique TCR beta chains across the 650 to 700 repertoires, and around 9.9 million of these chains were shared by at least two donors. Raw reads were error-corrected and collapsed into unique sequences by a nearest-neighbor algorithm in which closely related sequences were merged to remove PCR and sequencing errors. V, D and J gene segments were assigned by aligning CDR3 sequences to IMGT reference sequences. Each retained sequence needed at least a six-nucleotide match to both a V gene segment and a J gene segment. Rearrangements were classified as productive when the CDR3 lacked stop codons and remained in frame with V and J, and all other rearrangements were classified as non-productive. Following IMGT convention, CDR3 was defined as the stretch from the second conserved V-encoded cysteine up to the conserved J-encoded phenylalanine. The earlier analysis of some 600 of the donors excluded sequences that lacked an unambiguous match to a single V gene segment. In an earlier analysis of 450 to 750 of the donors, a V segment was called functional when productive rearrangements were above 56.7%, and segregating when the standard deviation between donors exceeded 5%. A statistical classification framework was built for diagnosing cytomegalovirus status from the catalog of TCR beta chain sequences. In a later analysis, TCR nucleotide sequences were compared against IMGT/GENE-DB human TR gene sequences so that V and J genes could be assigned. A later analysis assigned CDR3 sequences and most-parsimonious VDJ recombination scenarios with the TCRdist pipeline. In a later analysis, every TCR beta chain was defined by the combination of its CDR3 amino acid sequence and its V-gene family, and reads without a unique V-gene family were dropped. In a later analysis, around 600 highly shared, low-generation-probability nucleotide sequences were removed to address suspected cross-contamination and a sequencing artifact. In a later analysis, a clonal expansion index for each public chain was calculated from normalized within-repertoire ranks of inferred template counts. Generation probabilities in a later analysis came from a VDJ recombination model fitted to out-of-frame rearrangements, and those results were checked against IGoR. Hypergeometric tests were used in a later analysis to score TCR-TCR, TCR-HLA and TCR-CMV co-occurrence, with a repertoire-size bias correction applied to the TCR pairs. False discovery rates were estimated in a later analysis by permuting HLA or CMV assignments 20 times. A later analysis grouped co-occurring TCRs with DBSCAN, adding TCRdist sequence similarity when clustering within HLA-allele-positive subsets. Co-occurrence clustering excluded repertoires with fewer than 30,000 or more than 120,000 public chains, plus five with anomalous nucleotide sharing. The immuneACCESS repertoire file appears here via TCRdb, limited to in-frame rearrangements. These files lack a portion of the clones; in checked studies, under half of the deficit traces to unresolved V genes, and the cause of the others is not known. V, J and clone size are taken as reported in that table, and D and trimming were inferred from the DNA itself. The sample records fewer than 200,000 clones, roughly 71% of which are singletons. About 1.4% of the sample belongs to the ten largest clones.

Notes on this clone: No cognate antigen has been identified for it. No much larger clone exists at a distance of one base, and base qualities are not known.

In total, over 600 healthy bone marrow donors made up the cohort. At the time of sampling, every cohort member was nominally healthy, though immune exposures that went unrecorded were likely present. The donor was CMV seronegative and was included in the group of approximately 350 seronegative cohort members. Each donor provided a peripheral blood sample, and peripheral blood mononuclear cells were used for TCR beta sequencing. Genomic DNA was extracted from the blood cell samples with the Qiagen DNeasy Blood Extraction Kit. The sequencing input was PBMCs. The V gene is TRBV7-8 and the J gene is TRBJ1-6; TRBD1 lines up with 7 middle nucleotides. This receptor was identified in a girl aged 10 to 17 in good health and CMV-seronegative. The CDR3: CASSLEGTASPLHF. In nucleotides, the sequence is TGTGCCAGCAGCTTAGAGGGGACAGCTTCACCCCTCCACTTT.